This TCR beta chain was recorded in a study of regulatory T cells in long-lasting Graves disease. Time point here: newly diagnosed GD, antithyroid drugs for less than 3 months. PBMC RNA was the source of the TCR library. Sequencing libraries for TCR beta were prepared with iRepertoire HTBI primers and Arm-PCR of CDR3 regions. A single record per CDR3 protein comes from TCRdb applying MiXCR to the multiplex PCR reads. The top ten clones hold 20% to 25% of a sample with about 330,000 distinct CDR3 sequences, roughly 17% of them seen once. Trimming shortened V by 5 bases and J by 0 bases, and 11 bases separated the two germline ends. CDR3 size: 14 residues. The V gene's germline CDR1 is DFQATT and CDR2 SNEGSKA (reference sequence). Notes on this clonotype: Since the CDR3 does not end with the conserved phenylalanine or tryptophan, this likely comes from a read error.

The sample was also linked to a second study, of T cells in Graves' hyperthyroidism and ophthalmopathy.

This receptor was taken from a woman under 30 with Graves disease. The rearrangement joins TRBV20-1 to TRBJ2-1; the D is unclear. Here the sequenced sample was peripheral blood mononuclear cells (PBMCs), taken at new diagnosis, from a patient treated with antithyroid drugs. CDR3 bases: TGCAGTGCTGGGAAGGTGGACTCCTACAATGAGCAGTTCTCC. Its protein is CSAGKVDSYNEQFS.